This T cell receptor (beta chain) was identified during a study of T cell repertoires in cytomegalovirus infection. Looking at the study overall: CMV infection and matching HLA type were both indicated by public TCR beta signatures.

Concerning this clonotype: The antigen is not known.

Study observations and caveats: HLA-C-restricted CMV-specific TCR beta clonotypes prevailed in the ex vivo response.

A single record per CDR3 protein comes from TCRdb applying MiXCR to the reads. The sample includes roughly 500,000 distinct CDR3 sequences, 11% of them seen just once. The V gene's germline CDR1 is SNHLY and CDR2 FYNNEI. The CDR3 spans 18 residues. The junction had 23 bases not matched to a gene; V was cut back by 10 bases and J by 9 bases. The J gene is TRBJ2-1, the V gene TRBV2; 11 nucleotides align to TRBD2. This receptor was taken from a human donor in good health (CMV status not recorded). Some clones in this sample may be carry-over from other donors' samples. Sequencing used PBMCs. The CDR3 region has the DNA TGTGCCACCCTGCGGCTAGCGGGAGGCTTCCACCCCCAAACTGAGCAGTTCTTC. It specifies CATLRLAGGFHPQTEQFF.